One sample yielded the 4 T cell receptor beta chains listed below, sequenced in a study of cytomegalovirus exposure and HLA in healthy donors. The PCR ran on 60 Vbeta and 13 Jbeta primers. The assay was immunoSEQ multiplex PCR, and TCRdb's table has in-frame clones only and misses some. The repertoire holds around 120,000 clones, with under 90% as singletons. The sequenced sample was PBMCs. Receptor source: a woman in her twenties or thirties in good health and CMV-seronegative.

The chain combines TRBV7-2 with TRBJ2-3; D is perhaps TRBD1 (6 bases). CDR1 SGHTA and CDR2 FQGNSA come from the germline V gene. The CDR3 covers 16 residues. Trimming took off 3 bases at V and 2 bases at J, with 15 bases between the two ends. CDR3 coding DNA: TGTGCCAGCAGCTTGGGGGCCTCCAGCCACACAGATACGCAGTATTTT. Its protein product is CASSLGASSHTDTQYF.

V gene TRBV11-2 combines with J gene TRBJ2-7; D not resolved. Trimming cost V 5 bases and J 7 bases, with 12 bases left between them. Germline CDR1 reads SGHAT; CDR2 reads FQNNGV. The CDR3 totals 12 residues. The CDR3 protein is CASSHENWEQYF. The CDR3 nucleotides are TGTGCCAGCAGCCACGAGAATTGGGAGCAGTACTTC. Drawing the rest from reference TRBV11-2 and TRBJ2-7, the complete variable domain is EAGVAQSPRYKIIEKRQSVAFWCNPISGHATLYWYQQILGQGPKLLIQFQNNGVVDDSQLPKDRFSAERLKGVDSTLKIQPAKLEDSAVYLCASSHENWEQYFGPGTRLTVT.

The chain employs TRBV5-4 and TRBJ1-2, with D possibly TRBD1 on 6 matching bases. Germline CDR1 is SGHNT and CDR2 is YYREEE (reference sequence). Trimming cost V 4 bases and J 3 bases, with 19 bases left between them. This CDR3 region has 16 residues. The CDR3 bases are TGTGCCAGCAGCGACATTAACAGGGTAGTGGACTATGGCTACACCTTC. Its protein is CASSDINRVVDYGYTF.

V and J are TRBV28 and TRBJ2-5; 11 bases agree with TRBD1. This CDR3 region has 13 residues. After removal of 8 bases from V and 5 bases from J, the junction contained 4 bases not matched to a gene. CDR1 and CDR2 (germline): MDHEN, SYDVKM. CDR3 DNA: TGTGCCAGCGGGACAGGGGGGATGGAGACCCAGTACTTC. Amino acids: CASGTGGMETQYF.